This TCR beta chain emerged from a study of cytomegalovirus exposure and HLA in healthy donors. Study findings and constraints: A later analysis found common viral pathogens apparently linked to several of the most significant clusters. The study labeled approximately 150 TCR beta chains cytomegalovirus-associated. Fewer N-insertions than the roughly 630-donor mean were reportedly shown by an Asian-associated ancestry cluster in a later analysis.

Germline CDR1 and CDR2: MGHRA and YSYEKL. Trimming left V 2 bases short and J 4 bases short, with 5 bases between. The CDR3 sequence is 12 residues long. On this clone: The antigen remains undetermined.

It was with 60 Vbeta and 13 Jbeta primers that the PCR ran. Sequenced by immunoSEQ multiplex PCR; TCRdb stores in-frame clones only, minus some. The sample yields under 150,000 clones, 8% to 10% seen once. The origin of this receptor is a man aged 30 to 45 in good health and CMV-seronegative. Material for sequencing was PBMCs. The rearrangement links TRBV4-1 to TRBJ1-1; D is unclear. The CDR3 reads CASSQLSTEAFF. The CDR3 coding sequence is TGCGCCAGCAGCCAACTTAGCACTGAAGCTTTCTTT.